The sequence of this T cell receptor (beta chain) was determined in a study of T cells in Graves' hyperthyroidism and ophthalmopathy. Study-wide points: Most clonotypes that expanded in the thyroid above 0.001 also showed up in blood.

Fresh 10 ml peripheral blood yielded PBMCs. It was RNA transcripts that yielded the amplified TCR beta CDR3 regions. HTBI primers were used for first-round RT-PCR of the TCR CDR3. TCRdb recomputed calls from the multiplex PCR reads with MiXCR, one row per CDR3 protein. The table has fewer than 700,000 distinct CDR3 sequences, around 15% seen once. This clonotype was counted at least ten times. Antigen: not known. V was clipped by 5 bases and J by 5 bases; unmatched bases: 13. CDR1 SGHTA and CDR2 FQGNSA come from the germline V gene. The CDR3 runs 16 residues. Sequencing was performed on blood. The chain recombines TRBV7-2 with TRBJ2-5, with 8 positions matching TRBD1. This TCR was recovered from a woman in her 30s with Graves' hyperthyroidism. The CDR3 loop reads CASSTLPGGAGETQYF. The CDR3 bases are TGTGCCAGCAGCACACTTCCAGGGGGCGCTGGGGAGACCCAGTACTTC.